Only a few counts were recorded for the clone carrying this T cell receptor (beta chain). The target antigen is unknown. These data come from a study of beta chain features in type 1 diabetes. Regarding the study as a whole: Patients showed naive, central memory and Treg TCRB repertoires that appeared more similar than those of healthy donors. The cDNA sequencing approach could over-represent high-TCR-expressing cells.

The entirety of the isolated RNA underwent reverse transcription, so expressed TCRB transcripts were sequenced. Profiled with immunoSEQ multiplex PCR; TCRdb holds only in-frame clones, not every one. The sample has approximately 150,000 clones; approximately 9% are singletons. Input material: central memory CD4+ T cells from blood. The sequence was obtained from a young woman in good health.

The CDR3 DNA reads as TGTGCCAGCAGCTTGTTACTAGCGGGGGACAATGAGCAGTTCTTC. It encodes CASSLLLAGDNEQFF. The J gene is TRBJ2-1, the V gene TRBV7-2; 11 nucleotides line up with TRBD2. CDR1 SGHTA and CDR2 FQGNSA come from the germline V gene. The CDR3 length is 15 residues. Unmatched junction bases numbered 3, after V lost 3 bases and J lost 5 bases.